This is a list of T cell receptor beta chains from one sample in a study of blood T cell repertoires in COVID-19. Measured with immunoSEQ multiplex PCR; TCRdb has only the in-frame clones, and not every one. Of 150,000 to 200,000 clones in the sample, approximately 88% are singletons; the top ten hold around 9.5%. What was sequenced was PBMCs or T cells enriched from blood (not recorded which). All receptors derive from a woman aged 18-30 years who had recovered from COVID-19. The CDR3 runs from the conserved cysteine through the conserved F or W. Fields, in order: D gene, V gene, clone size, J gene, CDR3 protein, CDR3 DNA. D genes are given only for firm matches. Some rows mark clone size as missing; the rest say once, few, many or name a class of expanded clone.

d_gene: TRBD1; v_gene: TRBV28; abundance: few; j_gene: TRBJ1-5; CDR3aa: CASRGQGGGSNQPQHF; CDR3nt: TGTGCCAGCCGTGGACAGGGAGGGGGTAGCAATCAGCCCCAGCATTTT
d_gene: TRBD1; v_gene: TRBV19; abundance: -; j_gene: TRBJ1-3; CDR3aa: CASGAGTGVHTIYF; CDR3nt: TGTGCCAGTGGAGCCGGGACAGGGGTACACACCATATATTTT
d_gene: TRBD2; v_gene: TRBV29-1; abundance: once; j_gene: TRBJ2-6; CDR3aa: CSVVAGGPGANVLTF; CDR3nt: TGCAGCGTTGTAGCGGGGGGTCCTGGGGCCAACGTCCTGACTTTC
d_gene: -; v_gene: TRBV29-1; abundance: -; j_gene: TRBJ1-3; CDR3aa: CSVAGISGNTIYF; CDR3nt: TGCAGCGTCGCAGGGATTTCTGGAAACACCATATATTTT
d_gene: TRBD2; v_gene: TRBV2; abundance: -; j_gene: TRBJ2-7; CDR3aa: CASSLAGGLGEQYF; CDR3nt: TGTGCCAGCAGCCTAGCGGGAGGGCTTGGCGAGCAGTACTTC
d_gene: -; v_gene: TRBV10-2; abundance: -; j_gene: TRBJ1-1; CDR3aa: CASSESGTFEAFF; CDR3nt: TGCGCCAGCAGTGAGTCGGGGACATTTGAAGCTTTCTTT
d_gene: -; v_gene: TRBV6-5; abundance: -; j_gene: TRBJ2-7; CDR3aa: CASSYSSESSYEQYF; CDR3nt: TGTGCCAGCAGTTACTCTAGCGAGAGCTCCTACGAGCAGTACTTC
d_gene: -; v_gene: TRBV19; abundance: -; j_gene: TRBJ2-1; CDR3aa: CASSPMDSYNEQFF; CDR3nt: TGTGCCAGTAGCCCAATGGACAGCTACAATGAGCAGTTCTTC
d_gene: -; v_gene: TRBV7-3; abundance: -; j_gene: TRBJ1-6; CDR3aa: CASSLRRGNNSPLHF; CDR3nt: TGTGCCAGCAGCTTAAGACGGGGGAATAATTCACCCCTCCACTTT
d_gene: -; v_gene: TRBV7-2; abundance: -; j_gene: TRBJ1-4; CDR3aa: CASSLFRGERDEKLFF; CDR3nt: TGTGCCAGCAGCTTGTTTAGGGGCGAGCGGGATGAAAAACTGTTTTTT
d_gene: -; v_gene: TRBV28; abundance: few; j_gene: TRBJ1-1; CDR3aa: CASTDGGRQNTEAFF; CDR3nt: TGTGCCAGCACCGACGGGGGACGGCAGAACACTGAAGCTTTCTTT
d_gene: -; v_gene: TRBV24-1; abundance: -; j_gene: TRBJ1-5; CDR3aa: CATSDRVNQPQHF; CDR3nt: TGTGCCACCAGTGACAGGGTCAATCAGCCCCAGCATTTT
d_gene: TRBD1; v_gene: TRBV6-6; abundance: once; j_gene: TRBJ2-3; CDR3aa: CASSLDRDTDTQYF; CDR3nt: TGTGCCAGCAGTCTCGACAGGGATACAGATACGCAGTATTTT
d_gene: TRBD1; v_gene: TRBV27; abundance: -; j_gene: TRBJ1-5; CDR3aa: CASSQRGGQGRNQPQHF; CDR3nt: TGTGCCAGCAGCCAAAGGGGGGGACAGGGGCGGAATCAGCCCCAGCATTTT
d_gene: TRBD1; v_gene: TRBV28; abundance: -; j_gene: TRBJ1-2; CDR3aa: CASSFQGADYGYTF; CDR3nt: TGTGCCAGCAGTTTTCAGGGGGCTGACTATGGCTACACCTTC
d_gene: TRBD2; v_gene: TRBV6-5; abundance: -; j_gene: TRBJ2-7; CDR3aa: CAIRTTSGRGYEQYF; CDR3nt: TGTGCCATCCGGACCACTAGCGGGAGGGGGTACGAGCAGTACTTC
d_gene: -; v_gene: TRBV7-2; abundance: -; j_gene: TRBJ2-1; CDR3aa: CASSLVFDEQFF; CDR3nt: TGTGCCAGCAGCTTAGTATTCGATGAGCAGTTCTTC